One sample yielded the 32 T cell receptor beta chains listed below, sequenced in a study of spatial heterogeneity in lung cancer. Time point meaning: sample taken at primary tumor resection. No cell sorting; template was whole RNA from tumor, lung tissue or PBMC. TCRdb re-analysed the 5' RACE reads in MiXCR, keeping a single row per CDR3 protein. The sample includes tens of thousands of distinct CDR3 sequences, roughly 6.5% of them seen just once. This material consisted of PBMCs, taken at surgery. The receptors derive from a female donor with early-stage non-small cell lung cancer.

This clonotype was counted many times. This chain uses TRBV7-2 with TRBJ2-1, with TRBD2 matching over 9 bases. The V segment lost 2 bases and the J segment 4 bases; nucleotides outside the gene matches: 6. The CDR3 contains 16 residues. Germline CDR1 SGHTA, CDR2 FQGNSA. The chain's CDR3 is CASSLSAGGRYNEQFF. CDR3 bases: TGTGCCAGCAGCTTATCTGCGGGGGGGCGTTACAATGAGCAGTTCTTC.

The chain recombines TRBV4-2 with TRBJ2-7, with 8 bases fitting TRBD2. The ends lost 0 bases at V and 5 bases at J; junction bases unmatched: 9. The CDR3 sequence is 16 residues long. From germline, CDR1 is LGHNA and CDR2 YNFKEQ. The CDR3 loop reads CASSQEGTSDLDEQYF. CDR3 in DNA: TGTGCCAGCAGCCAAGAGGGGACTAGTGACCTTGACGAGCAGTACTTC.

V gene TRBV6-2 or TRBV6-3 combines with J gene TRBJ2-1; D is possibly TRBD2 (6 bases). CDR3 size: 15 residues. CDR1 is MNHEY, CDR2 SVGEGT, per germline. The germline V and J ends were trimmed by 7 bases and 0 bases, with 13 bases remaining between them. The CDR3 loop is CASIPSGSSYNEQFF. The DNA for the CDR3 is TGTGCCAGCATCCCATCCGGGAGCTCCTACAATGAGCAGTTCTTC.

This clonotype was detected many times. The CDR3 nucleotides read TGCAGCGTAGAAACGGGATTCTCCTACGAGCAGTACTTC. As protein: CSVETGFSYEQYF. The chain is built from TRBV29-1 and TRBJ2-7; tentatively, D is TRBD2 (5 bases). The germline V gene encodes CDR1 SQVTM and CDR2 ANQGSEA. Trimming cost V 6 bases and J 0 bases, with 12 bases left between them. There are 13 residues in the CDR3.

This clonotype was counted only a few times. The V and J genes are TRBV7-9 and TRBJ2-2; 10 bases fit TRBD1. V was clipped by 4 bases and J by 6 bases; unmatched bases: 8. The CDR3 spans 16 residues. Germline CDR1 reads SEHNR; CDR2 reads FQNEAQ (reference sequence). CDR3 loop: CASSSTGGANPGELFF. CDR3 nucleotide sequence: TGTGCCAGCAGCTCGACAGGGGGCGCCAATCCCGGGGAGCTGTTTTTT.

This clonotype was seen repeatedly, ten times or more. The V call is TRBV13, the J call TRBJ2-5, with 7 bases aligning to TRBD1. CDR1 is PRHDT, CDR2 FYEKMQ, per germline (reference sequence). The V gene end was trimmed by 3 bases and the J gene end by 7 bases; junction bases not matched to a gene: 8. The length of the CDR3 is 14 residues. This chain's CDR3 is CASSFPTGMGTQYF. CDR3 DNA sequence: TGTGCCAGCAGCTTCCCGACAGGGATGGGGACCCAGTACTTC.

This clonotype has only a few counts. V usage is TRBV7-2 and J usage is TRBJ2-3, with TRBD1 matching 7 bases. The CDR3 is made up of 16 amino acids. V shed 1 base and J 1 base; nucleotides not matched to a gene: 5. Germline V gene sequence: CDR1 SGHTA, CDR2 FQGNSA. CDR3 residues: CASSLVSGTGTDTQYF. DNA for the CDR3: TGTGCCAGCAGCTTAGTCTCCGGGACAGGCACAGATACGCAGTATTTT. Full variable domain (outside the CDR3, taken from reference TRBV7-2 and TRBJ2-3): GAGVSQSPSNKVTEKGKDVELRCDPISGHTALYWYRQSLGQGLEFLIYFQGNSAPDKSGLPSDRFSAERTGGSVSTLTIQRTQQEDSAVYLCASSLVSGTGTDTQYFGPGTRLTVL.

This clonotype has a handful of counts. The rearrangement uses TRBV12-3 or TRBV12-4 and TRBJ2-5; 13 nucleotides match TRBD2. The CDR3 loop spans 15 amino acids. J gave up 5 bases and V 7 bases, and 7 bases lay outside the gene matches. The CDR3 spells CASTQLAGGPETQYF. Here the CDR3 DNA reads TGTGCCAGCACCCAACTAGCGGGGGGGCCGGAGACCCAGTACTTC.

This clonotype was seen repeatedly, ten times or more. The gene calls are TRBV4-3 and TRBJ1-5; D not resolved. This CDR3 has 14 residues. Germline V gene lookup returns CDR1 LGHNA and CDR2 YSLEER. The V gene lost 0 bases and the J gene lost 5 bases, with 8 bases spanning the gap. In DNA form, the CDR3 reads TGCGCCAGCAGCCAAGAGGCAGCCTATCAGCCCCAGCATTTT. Its protein is CASSQEAAYQPQHF.

This clonotype has more than one count but fewer than ten. The rearrangement uses TRBV7-2 and TRBJ2-1, with 10 bases matching TRBD1. This CDR3 region has 16 residues. V was pared by 5 bases and J by 7 bases, with 11 bases of the junction left unmatched. Germline-derived CDR1 and CDR2 are SGHTA and FQGNSA. The CDR3 sequence: CASSRSRTGGVNEQFF. CDR3 DNA sequence: TGTGCCAGCAGCCGTAGTCGGACAGGGGGGGTTAATGAGCAGTTCTTC.

Many counts were recorded for this clonotype. This chain uses TRBV6-5 with TRBJ2-5; TRBD1 aligns across 12 bases. The CDR3 covers 17 residues. V shed 5 bases and J 4 bases; nucleotides not matched to a gene: 11. Germline CDR1 reads MNHEY; CDR2 reads SVGAGI. The CDR3 bases are TGTGCCAGCAGTACACGGGACAGGGGGCGTGTGAGAGAGACCCAGTACTTC. Its protein is CASSTRDRGRVRETQYF.

This clonotype was seen many times. In DNA form, the CDR3 reads TGCAGTGCTAGGGGGACTCCTTCAGATACGCAGTATTTT. Protein product: CSARGTPSDTQYF. The genes are TRBV20-1 and TRBJ2-3; weak D call: TRBD2 (6 bases). CDR3 length: 13 amino acids. The V and J ends lost 3 bases and 4 bases respectively, with 11 bases between them. Germline values: CDR1 DFQATT, CDR2 SNEGSKA (reference sequence).

The chain links TRBV24-1 to TRBJ2-2; possibly TRBD1 or TRBD2 for D (5 bases each). The germline V gene encodes CDR1 KGHDR and CDR2 SFDVKD. V was shortened by 7 bases and J by 6 bases, with 11 bases between the two germline ends. The length of the CDR3 is 13 residues. CDR3 in DNA: TGTGCCACCAGCCGCCGGGACGCCGGGGAGCTGTTTTTT. It is translated as CATSRRDAGELFF.

This clonotype was recorded at least ten times. The chain couples TRBV27 to TRBJ1-5; no reliable D call. The CDR3 consists of 15 residues. Germline values: CDR1 MNHEY, CDR2 SMNVEV (reference sequence). The V gene lost 4 bases and the J gene lost 0 bases, with 10 bases spanning the gap. CDR3 residues: CASSWGGYSNQPQHF. CDR3 in DNA: TGTGCCAGCAGTTGGGGAGGTTATAGCAATCAGCCCCAGCATTTT.

In this sample, this clonotype turned up a few times. The chain links TRBV29-1 to TRBJ2-7, with 14 nucleotides matching TRBD2. The CDR3 contains 14 residues. CDR1 and CDR2 from the germline V gene are SQVTM and ANQGSEA. The V gene end was trimmed by 6 bases and the J gene end by 0 bases; junction bases not matched to a gene: 1. CDR3 sequence: CSVGTSGGSYEQYF. For the CDR3, the DNA is TGCAGCGTAGGGACTAGCGGGGGCTCCTACGAGCAGTACTTC.

There are many counts of this clonotype. The V gene is TRBV10-2, the J gene TRBJ2-5; D possibly uses TRBD1 or TRBD2 (5 bases each). This CDR3 spans 15 amino acids. Trimming took 4 bases from V and 4 from J, leaving 16 bases between them. Germline assignment: CDR1 WSHSY and CDR2 SAAADI. Here the CDR3 reads CASSAYGATRETQYF. The CDR3 coding sequence is TGCGCCAGCAGTGCCTACGGGGCTACGCGAGAGACCCAGTACTTC.

The rearrangement links TRBV10-3 to TRBJ2-3; TRBD2 is a possible D gene (6 bases). The CDR3 totals 15 residues. Germline-derived CDR1 and CDR2 are ENHRY and SYGVKD. V lost 8 bases to trimming and J lost 2 bases, with 17 bases between them. CDR3 coding DNA: TGTGCCATCGGGGAGGAGGGTCCCTCCACAGATACGCAGTATTTT. Protein: CAIGEEGPSTDTQYF.

This clonotype occurred many times. J is TRBJ2-3 and V is TRBV7-2, with D unresolved. Germline V gene sequence: CDR1 SGHTA, CDR2 FQGNSA. This CDR3 has 11 amino acids. Between the trimmed V and J ends, which lost 3 bases and 5 bases, there was a span of 3 bases. In DNA form, the CDR3 reads TGTGCCAGCAGCTTTTTAGATACGCAGTATTTT. Translating it yields CASSFLDTQYF. The variable domain in full, completed from reference TRBV7-2 and TRBJ2-3, reads GAGVSQSPSNKVTEKGKDVELRCDPISGHTALYWYRQSLGQGLEFLIYFQGNSAPDKSGLPSDRFSAERTGGSVSTLTIQRTQQEDSAVYLCASSFLDTQYFGPGTRLTVL.

This clonotype was observed at least ten times. The chain recombines TRBV28 with TRBJ2-3, with D unresolved. This CDR3 region has 13 residues. CDR1 MDHEN and CDR2 SYDVKM come from the germline V gene. The V end lost 3 bases, the J end lost 0 bases, and 4 bases lay between the germline ends. The CDR3 region has the DNA TGTGCCAGCAGTTTTTCTAGCACAGATACGCAGTATTTT. Its protein is CASSFSSTDTQYF.

This clonotype was counted many times. The chain has TRBV20-1 and TRBJ2-4; weak D call: TRBD1 (6 bases). There are 14 residues in the CDR3. V was cut by 6 bases and J by 3 bases, with 15 bases left in between. CDR1 and CDR2 (germline): DFQATT, SNEGSKA (reference sequence). CDR3 amino acids: CSARTVRGKNIQYF. The CDR3 nucleotides read TGCAGTGCCCGGACAGTCCGAGGCAAAAACATTCAGTACTTC.

This clonotype was counted ten times or more. The rearrangement links TRBV4-3 to TRBJ2-3, with D possibly being TRBD2 (7 bases). Germline V gene sequence: CDR1 LGHNA, CDR2 YSLEER. V was shortened by 4 bases and J by 1 base, with 18 bases between the two germline ends. This CDR3 is built from 17 residues. CDR3 sequence: CASSRGGGGAGTDTQYF. In DNA form, the CDR3 reads TGCGCCAGCAGCCGGGGCGGAGGGGGGGCGGGCACAGATACGCAGTATTTT.

The rearrangement links TRBV7-2 to TRBJ2-5; a weak D match, TRBD1 (6 bases). V lost 5 bases and J lost 6, with 10 bases in between. CDR3 length: 12 amino acids. In germline, CDR1 is SGHTA, CDR2 FQGNSA. The CDR3 coding sequence is TGTGCCAGCAGCACAGGGACGAAGACCCAGTACTTC. Translating gives CASSTGTKTQYF.

The chain combines TRBV21-1 with TRBJ1-2. TRBV21-1 is an annotated pseudogene. The CDR3 covers 14 residues. The DNA of the CDR3 is TGTGCCAGCAACCGGACTCCCCCCGGTAGGGGCTACACCTTC. Encoded protein: CASNRTPPGRGYTF.

A few counts support this clonotype. The chain joins TRBV5-4 to TRBJ2-7, with TRBD2 matching 7 bases. Unmatched junction bases numbered 12, after V lost 5 bases and J lost 4 bases. CDR1 is SGHNT, CDR2 YYREEE, per germline (reference sequence). The CDR3 spans 15 residues. CDR3 DNA: TGTGCCAGCAGTTTCTCTAGCGGAACCTCTTACGAGCAGTACTTC. This encodes CASSFSSGTSYEQYF.

In this sample, this clonotype turned up many times. J is TRBJ2-1 and V is TRBV5-1, with a possible D match to TRBD1 (6 bases). The germline V gene has CDR1 SGHRS and CDR2 YFSETQ. Trimming took off 1 base at V and 4 bases at J, with 12 bases between the two ends. This CDR3 spans 15 amino acids. CDR3 region: CASSLSAGTYNEQFF. The DNA for the CDR3 is TGCGCCAGCAGCTTGTCGGCAGGGACATACAATGAGCAGTTCTTC.

The chain joins TRBV9 to TRBJ1-4, with D maybe TRBD1 (5 bases). The CDR3 loop spans 15 amino acids. V was clipped by 2 bases and J by 5 bases, with 13 bases between them. Germline V gene sequence: CDR1 SGDLS, CDR2 YYNGEE. CDR3 region: CASSVGTVRNEKLFF. CDR3 bases: TGTGCCAGCAGCGTTGGGACGGTTCGCAATGAAAAACTGTTTTTT.

This clonotype was counted between two and nine times. As DNA, the CDR3 is TGCGCCAGCAGCTCCTACCCTAGGGACAGGGCGTACTCCTACGAGCAGTACTTC. The encoded protein is CASSSYPRDRAYSYEQYF. The chain joins TRBV5-1 to TRBJ2-7; 9 bases match TRBD1. Germline V CDR1 and CDR2: SGHRS, YFSETQ. V was clipped by 3 bases and J by 0 bases; unmatched bases: 13. This CDR3 region has 18 residues. Full variable domain (rest looked up from reference TRBV5-1 and TRBJ2-7): KAGVTQTPRYLIKTRGQQVTLSCSPISGHRSVSWYQQTPGQGLQFLFEYFSETQRNKGNFPGRFSGRQFSNSRSEMNVSTLELGDSALYLCASSSYPRDRAYSYEQYFGPGTRLTVT.

This clonotype was detected many times. The chain uses TRBV5-4 and TRBJ2-3, with D uncertain. This CDR3 is 14 amino acids long. Germline V gene data show CDR1 as SGHNT and CDR2 as YYREEE (reference sequence). Trimming left V 0 bases short and J 6 bases short, with 11 bases between. The CDR3 nucleotides read TGTGCCAGCAGCTTGGCCGGGTCCTTGGATACGCAGTATTTT. Protein sequence: CASSLAGSLDTQYF. Complete variable domain (other parts from reference TRBV5-4 and TRBJ2-3): ETGVTQSPTHLIKTRGQQVTLRCSSQSGHNTVSWYQQALGQGPQFIFQYYREEENGRGNFPPRFSGLQFPNYSSELNVNALELDDSALYLCASSLAGSLDTQYFGPGTRLTVL.

Ten or more counts support this clonotype. The chain has TRBV2 and TRBJ2-2, with 7 bases matching TRBD1. The CDR3 contains 14 residues. J gave up 3 bases and V 10 bases, and 8 bases lay outside the gene matches. Germline loops: CDR1 SNHLY, CDR2 FYNNEI. The CDR3, as DNA: TGTGCCACCCGGGACAGCCGAGACACCGGGGAGCTGTTTTTT. This sequence encodes CATRDSRDTGELFF.

Of note for this clonotype: A much bigger clone sits one base away, suggesting this may be a read error. No conserved phenylalanine or tryptophan ends this CDR3, so it is likely a read error. The V gene is TRBV19, the J gene TRBJ1-5; the D is unclear. The germline V and J ends were trimmed by 9 bases and 6 bases, with 15 bases remaining between them. In germline, CDR1 is LNHDA, CDR2 SQIVND (reference sequence). The CDR3 is 13 amino acids. The CDR3 nucleotides read TGTGCCAGCGCCGGAGGGTTAGGTCAGCCCCAGCATTAT. Residues: CASAGGLGQPQHY.

This clonotype has at least ten counts. CDR3 amino acids: CASSPPGLELFF. The CDR3 nucleotides are TGTGCCAGCAGCCCCCCGGGGTTGGAGCTGTTTTTT. The chain has TRBV7-2 and TRBJ2-2, with D perhaps matching TRBD2 (5 bases). The germline gives CDR1 SGHTA, CDR2 FQGNSA. The V end lost 5 bases, the J end lost 10 bases, and 11 bases lay between the germline ends. The CDR3 has 12 residues.

This clonotype was counted at least ten times. This sequence joins TRBV10-3 and TRBJ2-3; 14 bases agree with TRBD2. The V gene end was trimmed by 8 bases and the J gene end by 6 bases; junction bases not matched to a gene: 13. The CDR3 spans 17 residues. Germline CDR1 and CDR2: ENHRY and SYGVKD. In DNA form, the CDR3 reads TGTGCCATCGATACCCGACTAGCGGGGGGGCCACAGGATACGCAGTATTTT. Translation: CAIDTRLAGGPQDTQYF.